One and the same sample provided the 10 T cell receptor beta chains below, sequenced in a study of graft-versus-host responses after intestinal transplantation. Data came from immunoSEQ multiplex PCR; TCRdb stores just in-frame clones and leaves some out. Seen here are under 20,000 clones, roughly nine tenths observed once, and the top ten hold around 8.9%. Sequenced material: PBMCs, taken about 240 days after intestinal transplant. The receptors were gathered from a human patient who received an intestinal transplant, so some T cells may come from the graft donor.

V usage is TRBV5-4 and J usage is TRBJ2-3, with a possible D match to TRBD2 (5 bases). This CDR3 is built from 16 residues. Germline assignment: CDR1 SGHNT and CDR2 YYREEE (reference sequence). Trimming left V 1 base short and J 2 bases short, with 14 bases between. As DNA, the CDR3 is TGTGCCAGCAGCTTGATTGAGGGTTTAAACACAGATACGCAGTATTTT. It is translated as CASSLIEGLNTDTQYF.

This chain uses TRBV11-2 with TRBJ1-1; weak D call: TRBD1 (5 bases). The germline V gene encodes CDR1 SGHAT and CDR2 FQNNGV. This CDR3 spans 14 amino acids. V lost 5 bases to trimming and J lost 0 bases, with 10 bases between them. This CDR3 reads CASSPGRLNTEAFF. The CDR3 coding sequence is TGTGCCAGCAGCCCGGGACGGTTGAACACTGAAGCTTTCTTT.

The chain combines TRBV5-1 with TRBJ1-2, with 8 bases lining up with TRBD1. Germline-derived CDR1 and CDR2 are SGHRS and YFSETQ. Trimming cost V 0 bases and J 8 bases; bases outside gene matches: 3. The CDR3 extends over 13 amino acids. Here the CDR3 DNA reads TGCGCCAGCAGCTTGGGACAGGGGATCGGCTACACCTTC. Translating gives CASSLGQGIGYTF.

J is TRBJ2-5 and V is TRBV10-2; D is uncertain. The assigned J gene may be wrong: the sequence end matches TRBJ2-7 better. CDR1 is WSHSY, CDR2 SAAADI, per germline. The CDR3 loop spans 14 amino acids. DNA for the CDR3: TGCGCCAGCAGTGAGTTACGGTCTTCCTACGAGCAGTACTTC. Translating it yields CASSELRSSYEQYF.

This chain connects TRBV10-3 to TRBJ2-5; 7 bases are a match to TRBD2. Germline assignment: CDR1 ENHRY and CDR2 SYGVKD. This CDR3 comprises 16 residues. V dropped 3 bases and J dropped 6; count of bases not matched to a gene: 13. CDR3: CAISEPLGRVGQTQYF. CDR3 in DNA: TGTGCCATCAGTGAACCTCTAGGGAGGGTGGGGCAGACCCAGTACTTC.

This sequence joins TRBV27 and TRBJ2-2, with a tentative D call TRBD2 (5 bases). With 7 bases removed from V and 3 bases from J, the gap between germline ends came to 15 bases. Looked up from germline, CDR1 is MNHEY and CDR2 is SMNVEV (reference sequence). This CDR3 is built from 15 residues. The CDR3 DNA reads TGTGCCAGCAAACGGGGTGATATGGACACCGGGGAGCTGTTTTTT. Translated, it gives CASKRGDMDTGELFF.

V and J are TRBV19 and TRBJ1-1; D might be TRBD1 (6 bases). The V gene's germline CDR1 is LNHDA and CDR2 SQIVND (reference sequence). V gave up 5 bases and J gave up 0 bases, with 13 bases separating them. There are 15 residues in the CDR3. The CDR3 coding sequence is TGTGCCAGTAGTTACAGGGTCGGGATGAACACTGAAGCTTTCTTT. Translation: CASSYRVGMNTEAFF.

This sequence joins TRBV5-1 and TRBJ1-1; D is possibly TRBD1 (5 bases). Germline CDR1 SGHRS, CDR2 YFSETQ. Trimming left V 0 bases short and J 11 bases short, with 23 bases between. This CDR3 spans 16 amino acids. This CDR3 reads CASSLADSLNSGSAFF. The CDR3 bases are TGCGCCAGCAGCTTGGCCGACTCCCTTAATTCAGGGAGCGCTTTCTTT.

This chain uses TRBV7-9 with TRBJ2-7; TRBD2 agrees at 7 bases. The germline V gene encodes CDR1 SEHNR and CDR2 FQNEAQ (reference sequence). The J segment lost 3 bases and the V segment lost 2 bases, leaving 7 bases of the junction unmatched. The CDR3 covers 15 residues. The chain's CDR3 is CASSLYPSGDYEQYF. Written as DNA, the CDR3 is TGTGCCAGCAGCTTATACCCTAGCGGTGACTACGAGCAGTACTTC.

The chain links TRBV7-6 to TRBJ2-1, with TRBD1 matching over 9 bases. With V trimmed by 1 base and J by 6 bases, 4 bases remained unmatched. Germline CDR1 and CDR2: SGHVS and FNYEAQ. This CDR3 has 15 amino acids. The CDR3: CASSLGQGGPNEQFF. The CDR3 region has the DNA TGTGCCAGCAGCTTAGGACAGGGGGGCCCCAATGAGCAGTTCTTC.